A single TCR beta chain is shown here with its context. The CDR3 is 15 residues long. CDR1 is SGHDT and CDR2 is YYEEEE in the germline V gene. Trimming took off 4 bases at V and 5 bases at J, with 19 bases between the two ends. This sample was included in a study of blood T cell repertoires in COVID-19. About the research overall: COVID-19 samples from acute and convalescent phases originated in the United States, Italy and Spain. From T cells, B-cell-depleted T cells, or PBMCs came the material, which was cDNA or gDNA.

Per the original data handling: Nucleated cell counts were estimated from reference gene primer amplification. Libraries were prepared by immunoSEQ multiplex PCR; TCRdb keeps only in-frame clonotypes and omits some of them. D and trimming were read from the DNA, whereas the V and J calls and clone size are those reported in that table. This table holds under 60,000 clones, over 70% found once. The receptor's source is a human donor in a cohort sampled during active COVID-19. The chain joins TRBV5-6 to TRBJ2-7; tentative D call: TRBD2 (5 bases). Sequencing was done on a sample of peripheral blood. CDR3 nucleotide sequence: TGTGCCAGCAGCAGAGGGTCGGGTCCTTGGAACGAGCAGTACTTC. It codes for CASSRGSGPWNEQYF.